Listed below are T cell receptor beta chains from one sample, sequenced in a study of T-cell memory formation after mild COVID-19. In TCRdb, the 5' RACE reads were re-called with MiXCR into one record per CDR3 protein. The sample carries 200,000 to 300,000 distinct CDR3 sequences, 16% recorded once. The sequencing input was PBMCs or a T cell subset sorted from them (not recorded which). These receptors were taken from a man aged 18 to 30 who had mild COVID-19 (a few samples of this study predate the infection). Cell type and time point are not known. CDR3s include the opening cysteine and the closing phenylalanine or tryptophan. A D gene is named only where the DNA matches it firmly. Expanded clones are given a class, and other clones once, few, many or no size at all.

TRBV12-3/TRBV12-4	NA	15	NA	TRBJ2-2	TGTGCCAGCAGTTTCGTCGCGGGTTCCACCGGGGAGCTGTTTTTT	CASSFVAGSTGELFF
TRBV7-2	TRBD2	15	few	TRBJ2-3	TGTGCCAGCACCTCCTCCGGGGGGGTCCCAGATACGCAGTATTTT	CASTSSGGVPDTQYF
TRBV7-4	TRBD2	17	NA	TRBJ2-5	TGTGCCACCTACCCGCCTAGCGGGGGGGCCCTGCGGGAGACCCAGTACTTC	CATYPPSGGALRETQYF
TRBV20-1	TRBD2	13	NA	TRBJ2-5	TGCAGTGCCACCACTAGCGCGGAAGAGACCCAGTACTTC	CSATTSAEETQYF
TRBV4-3	NA	17	few	TRBJ2-7	TGCGCCAGCAGCCAAGATTTAAAACTAGGCAGAACCTACGAGCAGTACTTC	CASSQDLKLGRTYEQYF
TRBV6-5	NA	11	few	TRBJ1-2	TGTGCCAGCAAGATGGGCGCTGGCTACACCTTC	CASKMGAGYTF
TRBV30	NA	15	few	TRBJ1-1	TGTGCCTGGAGTTCTGGACAGTTATGGGACACTGAAGCTTTCTTT	CAWSSGQLWDTEAFF
TRBV5-1	NA	16	few	TRBJ2-6	TGCGCCAGCAGCAGTGGCAGGGGCTCTGGGGCCAACGTCCTGACTTTC	CASSSGRGSGANVLTF
TRBV27	TRBD1	17	few	TRBJ2-3	TGTGCCAGCAGAGGGGGAGTCGTTGGACAGGCTACAGATACGCAGTATTTT	CASRGGVVGQATDTQYF
TRBV9	NA	14	NA	TRBJ1-2	TGTGCCAGCAGCGTGGGGGGCCCGAACTATGGCTACACCTTC	CASSVGGPNYGYTF
TRBV6-5	NA	14	many	TRBJ1-4	TGTGCCAGCAGCTACATCTCAACTAATGAAAAACTGTTTTTT	CASSYISTNEKLFF
TRBV20-1	NA	13	many	TRBJ1-5	TGCAGTGTAACACCGGGGGTCAATCAGCCCCAGCATTTT	CSVTPGVNQPQHF
TRBV7-2	TRBD2	16	NA	TRBJ2-5	TGTGCCAGCAGCTTAGCCCCTAGCGGGGGGCAAGAGACCCAGTACTTC	CASSLAPSGGQETQYF
TRBV7-2	NA	14	NA	TRBJ1-1	TGTGCCAGCAGCCTCCACCCCGGGGGCACTGAAGCTTTCTTT	CASSLHPGGTEAFF
TRBV12-3/TRBV12-4	TRBD2	16	few	TRBJ2-3	TGTGCCAGCAGTTTATTCGGGGGGGCTAGCACAGATACGCAGTATTTT	CASSLFGGASTDTQYF
TRBV5-1	NA	16	few	TRBJ2-3	TGCGCCAGCAGCTTGGGGTGGTTAAGGGCGGGAGATACGCAGTATTTT	CASSLGWLRAGDTQYF
TRBV18	NA	14	NA	TRBJ2-7	TGTGCCAGCTCACCACCGGCTACAGGGAAGGAGCAGTACTTC	CASSPPATGKEQYF
TRBV29-1	NA	18	few	TRBJ1-4	TGCAGCGTTGAACCCCTCAGAAAAAGGAGAGCAACTAATGAAAAACTGTTTTTT	CSVEPLRKRRATNEKLFF
TRBV5-1	NA	13	NA	TRBJ1-1	TGCGCCAGCAGCCCTGCGTCGGACACTGAAGCTTTCTTT	CASSPASDTEAFF
TRBV10-3	TRBD2	15	few	TRBJ2-2	TGTGCCATCAGTGGGGGGACTAGCGGCACCGGGGAGCTGTTTTTT	CAISGGTSGTGELFF
TRBV29-1	NA	16	many	TRBJ2-3	TGCAGCGTTGAAGCGGGGGCAGGAACCCGCACAGATACGCAGTATTTT	CSVEAGAGTRTDTQYF
TRBV7-6	TRBD1	17	NA	TRBJ1-3	TGTGCCAGCAGCCGGGGGACAGGGCATCTTACAGGAAACACCATATATTTT	CASSRGTGHLTGNTIYF
TRBV7-2	NA	15	NA	TRBJ2-6	TGTGCCAGCAGCTTAGTATACTCTGGGGCCAACGTCCTGACTTTC	CASSLVYSGANVLTF
TRBV13	TRBD2	17	NA	TRBJ2-4	TGTGCCAGCAGCCCGGGGGGGCGTCGGATAGCCAAAAACATTCAGTACTTC	CASSPGGRRIAKNIQYF
TRBV24-1	TRBD1	15	NA	TRBJ2-1	TGTGCCACCAGTGATTTAGGGACAGGGACGAATGAGCAGTTCTTC	CATSDLGTGTNEQFF
TRBV5-4	NA	14	NA	TRBJ1-6	TGTGCCAGCAGCTTGCTAGGGGCGGATTCACCCCTCCACTTT	CASSLLGADSPLHF
TRBV4-2	TRBD2	15	NA	TRBJ2-5	TGTGCCAGCAGCCTCGAGCGGGGGGTGTGGGAGACCCAGTACTTC	CASSLERGVWETQYF
TRBV29-1	NA	13	few	TRBJ2-2	TGCAGCGTTGACAAACTCGACACCGGGGAGCTGTTTTTT	CSVDKLDTGELFF
TRBV7-8	NA	14	NA	TRBJ1-1	TGTGCCAGCAGCTTCGGGGACCGGAACACTGAAGCTTTCTTT	CASSFGDRNTEAFF
TRBV6-1	NA	12	few	TRBJ1-5	TGTGCCAGCAGTGGACCCAATCAGCCCCAGCATTTT	CASSGPNQPQHF
TRBV5-1	NA	16	few	TRBJ2-3	TGCGCCAGCAGTACGGGACAACTACGTAGCACAGATACGCAGTATTTT	CASSTGQLRSTDTQYF
TRBV9	NA	15	NA	TRBJ1-2	TGTGCCAGCAGCGTAGATCGAGGCAGGGTGCATGGCTACACCTTC	CASSVDRGRVHGYTF
TRBV5-1	NA	14	few	TRBJ2-3	TGCGCCAGCAGCGCCGGGGGTCGCACAGATACGCAGTATTTT	CASSAGGRTDTQYF
TRBV7-2	NA	15	NA	TRBJ2-5	TGTGCCAGCAGCCGCCCTGGACAAGCCGGGGAGACCCAGTACTTC	CASSRPGQAGETQYF
TRBV7-2	TRBD1	16	NA	TRBJ2-4	TGTGCCAGCAGCTTGCTTGAGACAGGGGGCGACTACATTCAGTACTTC	CASSLLETGGDYIQYF
TRBV20-1	TRBD1	14	few	TRBJ2-2	TGCAGTGCTAGAGTGGGGCAGGGGGCCGGGGAGCTGTTTTTT	CSARVGQGAGELFF
TRBV7-9	NA	16	NA	TRBJ2-1	TGTGCCAGCGGGTCCTTGGACACGCTCTTTTTCGATGAGCAGTTCTTC	CASGSLDTLFFDEQFF
TRBV2	TRBD2	15	once	TRBJ2-1	TGTGCCAGCAGGTCAGCGGGGGGGTCCTACAATGAGCAGTTCTTC	CASRSAGGSYNEQFF
TRBV6-2/TRBV6-3	TRBD1	14	few	TRBJ2-1	TGTGCCAGCAGCAGGGGGCTTCCTGGGGGGGAGCAGTTCTTC	CASSRGLPGGEQFF
TRBV6-5	NA	16	NA	TRBJ2-2	TGTGCCAGCAGTTCCCCCGGGGGCCCGAACTCCGGGGAGCTGTTTTTT	CASSSPGGPNSGELFF
TRBV6-1	TRBD2	15	NA	TRBJ2-1	TGTGCCAGCAGTGGACTAGCGGGGGGCTACAATGAGCAGTTCTTC	CASSGLAGGYNEQFF
TRBV6-2/TRBV6-3	NA	19	NA	TRBJ1-6	TGTGCCAGCAGTTACTCGACTGGGGGACAAAGCTCCTATAATTCACCCCTCCACTTT	CASSYSTGGQSSYNSPLHF
TRBV4-2	TRBD1	15	few	TRBJ1-3	TGTGCCAGCAGCCAGGCTGGGACAGCTGACGACACCATATATTTT	CASSQAGTADDTIYF